Described below is a single T cell receptor (beta chain) sequence and its context. Primers included in the PCR were 60 Vbeta and 13 Jbeta primers. Sequencing used immunoSEQ multiplex PCR; TCRdb keeps in-frame clones, though not all of them. The sample yields around 200,000 clones, around three quarters seen once. This specimen belongs to a study of cytomegalovirus exposure and HLA in healthy donors. From germline, CDR1 is MGHDK and CDR2 SYGVNS. V dropped 3 bases and J dropped 2 bases, with 17 bases sitting between them. The CDR3 extends over 17 amino acids. V and J are TRBV25-1 and TRBJ1-5; D is possibly TRBD1 (5 bases). The clonotype originates from a boy under 18 in good health and CMV-seronegative. The sample comprised PBMCs. This chain's CDR3 is CASSEGLRRGCNQPQHF. The CDR3 DNA reads as TGTGCCAGCAGTGAGGGGTTGAGGAGGGGCTGCAATCAGCCCCAGCATTTT.